This TCR beta chain was captured by sequencing in a study of T cells expressing NK-cell markers. Study summary: Sorted T-cell subsets CD3+CD56+NKG2C+, CD3+CD56+NKG2C- and CD3+CD56-NKG2C+ were TCR beta-sequenced. The authors sequenced eight donors, of whom seven were HCMV-seropositive and one was seronegative.

CDR3 length: 14 residues. CDR1 and CDR2 from the germline V gene are DFQATT and SNEGSKA (reference sequence). Remarks on this clonotype: Antigen unknown.

The study's findings and limits: A range of about 1.0-7.0% of CD8+ T cells consisted of dominant NKG2C+ clonotypes in about six donors.

TCR beta cDNA was made by 5'RACE template switching with UMIs. TCRdb reprocessed the 5' RACE reads, with one entry per CDR3 protein and no DNA. Its clone listing holds approximately 550,000 distinct CDR3 sequences. The chain carries TRBV20-1 and TRBJ2-7; TCRdb returns TRBD2, unconfirmable since there is no DNA. The sequenced sample consisted of blood T cells: a sorted CD56 or NKG2C T cell subset, CD4+ or CD8+ T cells, or bulk PBMC T cells (not recorded which). This TCR derives from a man between 18 and 35 years old in good health. The chain's CDR3 is CSADDGTFTYEQYF.